This T cell receptor beta chain was captured by sequencing in a study of early T cells in non-severe SARS-CoV-2 infection. Study information: Unsorted whole blood bulk RNA was sequenced, with unpaired chains. Study outcomes and limitations: Anti-spike CD8 specificities were favored by VDJdb matching, whose results missed private and CD4 specificities.

Unique molecular identifiers tagged individual cDNA molecules. TCRdb processed the 5' RACE reads anew with MiXCR; each CDR3 protein has one entry. The repertoire holds fewer than 30,000 distinct CDR3 sequences, with approximately 4.8% as singletons. Germline lookup yields CDR1 KGHSH and CDR2 LQKENI. This CDR3 spans 16 amino acids. With 3 bases clipped from V and 4 bases from J, the junction kept 4 bases outside the gene matches. This clonotype was seen at least ten times. The antigen remains unidentified. Specimen: whole blood. The sequence was collected from an adult who was a healthcare worker with PCR-confirmed SARS-CoV-2 infection or an uninfected control (not recorded which). This rearrangement joins TRBV18 to TRBJ1-6; 9 bases agree with TRBD1. In nucleotides, the CDR3 is TGTGCCAGCTCACCGGGACAGGGCACTTATAATTCACCCCTCCACTTT. Its translation: CASSPGQGTYNSPLHF.